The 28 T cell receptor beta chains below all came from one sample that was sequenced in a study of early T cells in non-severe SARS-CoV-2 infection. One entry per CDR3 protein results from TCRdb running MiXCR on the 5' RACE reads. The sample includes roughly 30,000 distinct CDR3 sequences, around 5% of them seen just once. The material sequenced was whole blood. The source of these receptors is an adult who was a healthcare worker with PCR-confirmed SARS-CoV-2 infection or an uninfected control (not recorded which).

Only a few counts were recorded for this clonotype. In DNA form, the CDR3 reads TGTGCCAGCAGCCAACTAGCGGGGGTTGGCATTCAGTACTTC. This encodes CASSQLAGVGIQYF. The chain employs TRBV7-2 and TRBJ2-4; the match to TRBD2 covers 11 bases. The CDR3 has 14 residues. Trimming took 5 bases from V and 9 from J; bases not matched to a gene: 6. The germline gives CDR1 SGHTA, CDR2 FQGNSA.

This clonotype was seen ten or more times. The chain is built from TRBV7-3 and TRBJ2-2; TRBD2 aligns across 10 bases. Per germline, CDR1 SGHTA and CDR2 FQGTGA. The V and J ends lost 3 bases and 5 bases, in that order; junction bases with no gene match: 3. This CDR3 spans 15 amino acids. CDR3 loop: CASSFTSGTTGELFF. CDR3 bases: TGTGCCAGCAGCTTCACTAGCGGGACAACCGGGGAGCTGTTTTTT.

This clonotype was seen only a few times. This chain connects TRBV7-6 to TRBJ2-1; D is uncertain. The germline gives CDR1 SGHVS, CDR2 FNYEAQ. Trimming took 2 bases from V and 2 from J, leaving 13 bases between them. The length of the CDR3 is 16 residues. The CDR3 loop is CASSLNPANAYNEQFF. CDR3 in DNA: TGTGCCAGCAGCTTAAATCCGGCCAACGCCTACAATGAGCAGTTCTTC.

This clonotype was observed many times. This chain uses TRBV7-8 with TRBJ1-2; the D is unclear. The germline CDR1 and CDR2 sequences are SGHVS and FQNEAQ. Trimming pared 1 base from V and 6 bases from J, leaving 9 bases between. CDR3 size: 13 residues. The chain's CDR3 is CASSLGNRDGYTF. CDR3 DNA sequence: TGTGCCAGCAGCTTAGGAAACCGGGATGGCTACACCTTC.

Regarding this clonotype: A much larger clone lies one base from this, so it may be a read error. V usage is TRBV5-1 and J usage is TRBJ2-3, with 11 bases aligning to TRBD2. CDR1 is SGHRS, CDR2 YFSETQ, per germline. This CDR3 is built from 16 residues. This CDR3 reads CVSSFSGGAGTDTQYF. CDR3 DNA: TGCGTCAGCAGCTTTAGCGGGGGGGCCGGCACAGATACGCAGTATTTT. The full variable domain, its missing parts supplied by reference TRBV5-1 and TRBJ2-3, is KAGVTQTPRYLIKTRGQQVTLSCSPISGHRSVSWYQQTPGQGLQFLFEYFSETQRNKGNFPGRFSGRQFSNSRSEMNVSTLELGDSALYLCVSSFSGGAGTDTQYFGPGTRLTVL.

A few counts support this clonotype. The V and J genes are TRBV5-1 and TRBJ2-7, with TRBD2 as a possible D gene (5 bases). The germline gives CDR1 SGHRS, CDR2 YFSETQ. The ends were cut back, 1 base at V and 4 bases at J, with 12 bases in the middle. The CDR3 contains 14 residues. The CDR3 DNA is TGCGCCAGCAGCTTGACGGACTCAAAATACGAGCAGTACTTC. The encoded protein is CASSLTDSKYEQYF.

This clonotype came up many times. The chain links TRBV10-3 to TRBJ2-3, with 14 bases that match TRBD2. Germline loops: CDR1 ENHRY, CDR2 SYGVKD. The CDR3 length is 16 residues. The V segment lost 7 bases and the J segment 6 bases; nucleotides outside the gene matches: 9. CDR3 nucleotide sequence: TGTGCCATCAACCCGGGACTAGCGGGAGTTGGTGATACGCAGTATTTT. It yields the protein CAINPGLAGVGDTQYF.

CDR3 sequence reads: CASSFDSNYEQYF. The DNA of the CDR3 is TGTGCCAGCAGCTTTGACTCGAATTACGAGCAGTACTTC. This chain connects TRBV7-3 to TRBJ2-7; the D is unclear. CDR3 length: 13 residues. V shed 3 bases and J shed 4 bases, with 10 bases lying between them. Germline loops: CDR1 SGHTA, CDR2 FQGTGA. Full variable domain (remainder filled in from reference TRBV7-3 and TRBJ2-7): GAGVSQTPSNKVTEKGKYVELRCDPISGHTALYWYRQSLGQGPEFLIYFQGTGAADDSGLPNDRFFAVRPEGSVSTLKIQRTERGDSAVYLCASSFDSNYEQYFGPGTRLTVT.

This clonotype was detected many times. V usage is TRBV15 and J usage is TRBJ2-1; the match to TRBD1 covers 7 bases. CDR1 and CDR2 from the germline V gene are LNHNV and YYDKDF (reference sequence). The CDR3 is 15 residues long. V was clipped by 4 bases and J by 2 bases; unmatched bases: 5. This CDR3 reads CATSIYRGPYNEQFF. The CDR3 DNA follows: TGTGCCACCAGCATCTACAGGGGTCCCTACAATGAGCAGTTCTTC.

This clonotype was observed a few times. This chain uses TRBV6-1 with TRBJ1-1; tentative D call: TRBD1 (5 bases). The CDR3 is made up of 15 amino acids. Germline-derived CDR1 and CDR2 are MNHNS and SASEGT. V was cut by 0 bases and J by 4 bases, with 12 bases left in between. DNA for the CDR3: TGTGCCAGCAGTGAAGCGGGGAGTGGGGGCACTGAAGCTTTCTTT. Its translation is CASSEAGSGGTEAFF.

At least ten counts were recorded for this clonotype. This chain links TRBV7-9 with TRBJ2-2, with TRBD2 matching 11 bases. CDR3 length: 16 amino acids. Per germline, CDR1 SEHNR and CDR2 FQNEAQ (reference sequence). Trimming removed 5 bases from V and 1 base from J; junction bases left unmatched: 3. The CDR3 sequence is CASSEGTSGNTGELFF. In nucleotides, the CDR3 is TGTGCCAGCAGCGAAGGGACTAGCGGGAACACCGGGGAGCTGTTTTTT. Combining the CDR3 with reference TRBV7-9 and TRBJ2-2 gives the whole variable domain DTGVSQNPRHKITKRGQNVTFRCDPISEHNRLYWYRQTLGQGPEFLTYFQNEAQLEKSRLLSDRFSAERPKGSFSTLEIQRTEQGDSAMYLCASSEGTSGNTGELFFGEGSRLTVL.

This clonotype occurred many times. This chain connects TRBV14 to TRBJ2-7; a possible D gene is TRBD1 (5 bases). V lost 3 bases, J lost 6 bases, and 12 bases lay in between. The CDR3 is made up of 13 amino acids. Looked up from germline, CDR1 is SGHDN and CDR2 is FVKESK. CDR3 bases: TGTGCCAGCAGCCAGGTGGGGCAAGGCGAGCAGTACTTC. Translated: CASSQVGQGEQYF. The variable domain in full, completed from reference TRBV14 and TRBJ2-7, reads EAGVTQFPSHSVIEKGQTVTLRCDPISGHDNLYWYRRVMGKEIKFLLHFVKESKQDESGMPNNRFLAERTGGTYSTLKVQPAELEDSGVYFCASSQVGQGEQYFGPGTRLTVT.

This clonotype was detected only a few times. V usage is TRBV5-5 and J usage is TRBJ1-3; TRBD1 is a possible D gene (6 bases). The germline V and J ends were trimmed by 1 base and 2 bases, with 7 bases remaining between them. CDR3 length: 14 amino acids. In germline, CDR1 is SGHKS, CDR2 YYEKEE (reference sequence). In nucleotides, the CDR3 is TGTGCCAGCAGCTTGCCAGGGGCTGGAAACACCATATATTTT. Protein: CASSLPGAGNTIYF. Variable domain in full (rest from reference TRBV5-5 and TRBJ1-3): DAGVTQSPTHLIKTRGQQVTLRCSPISGHKSVSWYQQVLGQGPQFIFQYYEKEERGRGNFPDRFSARQFPNYSSELNVNALLLGDSALYLCASSLPGAGNTIYFGEGSWLTVV.

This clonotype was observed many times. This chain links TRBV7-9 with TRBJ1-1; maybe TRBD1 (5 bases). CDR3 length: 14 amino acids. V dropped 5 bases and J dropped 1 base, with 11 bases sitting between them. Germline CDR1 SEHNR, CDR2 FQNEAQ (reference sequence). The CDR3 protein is CASSRRTSNTEAFF. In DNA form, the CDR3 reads TGTGCCAGCAGCAGGAGGACATCGAACACTGAAGCTTTCTTT.

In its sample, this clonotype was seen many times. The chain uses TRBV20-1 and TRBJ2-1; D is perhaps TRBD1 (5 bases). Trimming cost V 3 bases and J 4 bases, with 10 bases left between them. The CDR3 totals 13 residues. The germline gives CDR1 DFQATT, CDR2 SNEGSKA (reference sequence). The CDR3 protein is CSASRGSYNEQFF. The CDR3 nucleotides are TGCAGTGCTAGTAGGGGATCTTACAATGAGCAGTTCTTC.

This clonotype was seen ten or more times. The CDR3 DNA reads TGTGCCAGCAGCTTATCGAGTTGGGATACGCAGTATTTT. It yields the protein CASSLSSWDTQYF. This sequence joins TRBV7-3 and TRBJ2-3; D is uncertain. Germline-derived CDR1 and CDR2 are SGHTA and FQGTGA. This CDR3 has 13 residues. Trimming took off 2 bases at V and 6 bases at J, with 9 bases between the two ends.

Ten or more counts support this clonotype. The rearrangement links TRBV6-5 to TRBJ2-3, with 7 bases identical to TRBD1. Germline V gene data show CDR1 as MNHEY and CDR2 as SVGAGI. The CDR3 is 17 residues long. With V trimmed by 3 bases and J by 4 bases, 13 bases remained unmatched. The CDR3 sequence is CASSYQGNRGFADTQYF. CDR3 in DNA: TGTGCCAGCAGTTATCAAGGAAACAGGGGTTTTGCAGATACGCAGTATTTT.

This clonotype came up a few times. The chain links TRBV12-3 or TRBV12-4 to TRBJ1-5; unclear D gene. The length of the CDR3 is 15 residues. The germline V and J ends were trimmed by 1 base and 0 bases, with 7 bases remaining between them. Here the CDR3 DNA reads TGTGCCAGCAGTTTAGGCCCGTATAGCAATCAGCCCCAGCATTTT. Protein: CASSLGPYSNQPQHF.

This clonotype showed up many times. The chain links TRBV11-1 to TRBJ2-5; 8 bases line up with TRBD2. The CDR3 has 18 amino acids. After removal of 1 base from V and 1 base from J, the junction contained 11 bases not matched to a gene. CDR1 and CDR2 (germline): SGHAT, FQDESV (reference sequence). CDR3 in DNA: TGTGCCAGCAGCTTAGACGAATTGGCGGGAGGCCTCCAAGAGACCCAGTACTTC. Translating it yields CASSLDELAGGLQETQYF. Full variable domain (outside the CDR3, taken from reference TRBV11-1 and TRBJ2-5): EAEVAQSPRYKITEKSQAVAFWCDPISGHATLYWYRQILGQGPELLVQFQDESVVDDSQLPKDRFSAERLKGVDSTLKIQPAELGDSAMYLCASSLDELAGGLQETQYFGPGTRLLVL.

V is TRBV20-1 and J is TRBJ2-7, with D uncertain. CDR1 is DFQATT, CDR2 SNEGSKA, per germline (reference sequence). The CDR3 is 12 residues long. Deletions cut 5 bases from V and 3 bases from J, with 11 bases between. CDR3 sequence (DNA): TGCAGTGCTCGTTATCCTGGCTACGAGCAGTACTTC. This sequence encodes CSARYPGYEQYF.

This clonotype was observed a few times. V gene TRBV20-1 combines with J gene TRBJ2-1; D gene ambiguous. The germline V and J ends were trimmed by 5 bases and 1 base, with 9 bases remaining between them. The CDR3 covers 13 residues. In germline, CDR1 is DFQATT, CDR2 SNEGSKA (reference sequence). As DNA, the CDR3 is TGCAGTGCTGACCAGATATCCTACAATGAGCAGTTCTTC. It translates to CSADQISYNEQFF.

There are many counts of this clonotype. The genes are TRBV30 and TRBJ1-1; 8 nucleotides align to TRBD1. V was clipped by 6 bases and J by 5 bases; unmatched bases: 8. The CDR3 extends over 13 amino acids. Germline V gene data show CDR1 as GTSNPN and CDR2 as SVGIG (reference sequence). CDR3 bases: TGTGCCTGTCAGGGGGCGCAGGATACTGAAGCTTTCTTT. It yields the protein CACQGAQDTEAFF.

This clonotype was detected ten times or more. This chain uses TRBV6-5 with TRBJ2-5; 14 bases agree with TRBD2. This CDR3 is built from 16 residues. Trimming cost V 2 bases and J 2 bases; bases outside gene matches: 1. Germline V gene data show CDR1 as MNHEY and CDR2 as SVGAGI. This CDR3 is CASSYGTSGGQETQYF. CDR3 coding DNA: TGTGCCAGCAGTTACGGGACTAGCGGGGGACAAGAGACCCAGTACTTC.

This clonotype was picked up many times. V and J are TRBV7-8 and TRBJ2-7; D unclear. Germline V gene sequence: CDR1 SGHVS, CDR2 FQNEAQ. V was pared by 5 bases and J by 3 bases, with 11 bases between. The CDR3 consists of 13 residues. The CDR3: CASSRPPDYEQYF. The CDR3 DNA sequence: TGTGCCAGCAGCCGACCCCCAGACTACGAGCAGTACTTC.

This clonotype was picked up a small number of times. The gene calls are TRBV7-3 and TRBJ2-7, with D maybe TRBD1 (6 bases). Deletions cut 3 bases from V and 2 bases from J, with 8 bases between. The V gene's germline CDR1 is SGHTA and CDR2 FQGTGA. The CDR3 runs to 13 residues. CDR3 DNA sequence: TGTGCCAGCAGCTTCGACAGGACCTACGAGCAGTACTTC. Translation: CASSFDRTYEQYF.

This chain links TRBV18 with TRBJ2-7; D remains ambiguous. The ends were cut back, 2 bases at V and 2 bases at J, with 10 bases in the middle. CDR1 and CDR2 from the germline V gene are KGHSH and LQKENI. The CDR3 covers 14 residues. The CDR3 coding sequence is TGTGCCAGCTCACCATCACTTACAACCTACGAGCAGTACTTC. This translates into CASSPSLTTYEQYF. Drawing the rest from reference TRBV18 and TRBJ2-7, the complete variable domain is NAGVMQNPRHLVRRRGQEARLRCSPMKGHSHVYWYRQLPEEGLKFMVYLQKENIIDESGMPKERFSAEFPKEGPSILRIQQVVRGDSAAYFCASSPSLTTYEQYFGPGTRLTVT.

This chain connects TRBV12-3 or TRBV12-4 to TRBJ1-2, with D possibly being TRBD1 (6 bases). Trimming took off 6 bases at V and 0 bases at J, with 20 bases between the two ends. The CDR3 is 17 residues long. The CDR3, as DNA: TGTGCCAGCAGATCCTCCGGGGGCGACCCAGCTAACTATGGCTACACCTTC. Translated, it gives CASRSSGGDPANYGYTF.

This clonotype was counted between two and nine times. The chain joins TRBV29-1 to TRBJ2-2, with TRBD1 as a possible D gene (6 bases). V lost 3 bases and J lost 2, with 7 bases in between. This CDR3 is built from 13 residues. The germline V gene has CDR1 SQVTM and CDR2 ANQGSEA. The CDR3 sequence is CSVDRGNTGELFF. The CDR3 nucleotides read TGCAGCGTTGACAGGGGTAACACCGGGGAGCTGTTTTTT.